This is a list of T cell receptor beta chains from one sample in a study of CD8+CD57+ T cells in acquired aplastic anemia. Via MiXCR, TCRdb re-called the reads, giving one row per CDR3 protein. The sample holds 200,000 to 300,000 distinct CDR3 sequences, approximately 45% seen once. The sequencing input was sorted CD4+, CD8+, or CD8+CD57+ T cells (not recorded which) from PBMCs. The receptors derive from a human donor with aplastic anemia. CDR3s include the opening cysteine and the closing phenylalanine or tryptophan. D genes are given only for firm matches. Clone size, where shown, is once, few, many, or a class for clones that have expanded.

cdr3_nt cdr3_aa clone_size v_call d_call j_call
TGTGCCAGCTCCTCTGCAGAAAAAAGCGTCGGCGGACGACCCCTCCACTTT CASSSAEKSVGGRPLHF - TRBV7-9 - TRBJ1-6
TGCAGTGCAACCCGGGACAGTGTCCCCTACGAGCAGTACTTC CSATRDSVPYEQYF once TRBV20-1 TRBD1 TRBJ2-7
TGTGCCAGCAGTGGAGCTATCTATAATTCACCCCTCCACTTT CASSGAIYNSPLHF many TRBV25-1 - TRBJ1-6
TGTGCCAGCAGTTACGGTAGTGTGGGACTAGCGGCCTCAGATACGCAGTATTTT CASSYGSVGLAASDTQYF many TRBV6-6 TRBD2 TRBJ2-3
TGTGCCAGCAACTCGGGAGGGGCCCAACTATACACCTTC CASNSGGAQLYTF - TRBV5-8 - TRBJ1-2
TGCGCCAGCAGCTCCGGGACTAGCGGGGGGGAAGGGCAGTTCTTC CASSSGTSGGEGQFF many TRBV5-1 TRBD2 TRBJ2-1
TGTGCCACCAGTGATTCACGGTCAACTAATGAAAAACTGTTTTTT CATSDSRSTNEKLFF many TRBV24-1 - TRBJ1-4
TGTGCCATCAGTGACAGGGGAAAGGGGTACGAGCAGTACTTC CAISDRGKGYEQYF - TRBV10-3 - TRBJ2-7
TGTGCCAGCAGTCCAAATTTTGGACTAGCGGGAGAGCAGTACTTC CASSPNFGLAGEQYF - TRBV2 TRBD2 TRBJ2-7
TGTGCCAGCAGCGTAGGACGGACTAGCAGCTACGAGCAGTACTTC CASSVGRTSSYEQYF many TRBV9 TRBD2 TRBJ2-7
TGTGCCAGCATCGGAATGAACACTGAAGCTTTCTTT CASIGMNTEAFF - TRBV7-9 - TRBJ1-1
TGCAGCACTGATGGACCGCGATCCTACAATGAGCAGTTCTTC CSTDGPRSYNEQFF - TRBV29-1 - TRBJ2-1
TGTGCCAGCAGCCCTCTAAGAGGCATGAACACTGAAGCTTTCTTT CASSPLRGMNTEAFF - TRBV7-6 - TRBJ1-1
TGCAGTGCACAGACAGGGGATTCCTACGAGCAGTACTTC CSAQTGDSYEQYF many TRBV20-1 TRBD1 TRBJ2-7